One and the same sample provided the 24 T cell receptor beta chains below, sequenced in a study of blood T cell repertoires in COVID-19. TCRdb's copy holds only in-frame clones and misses some; the assay was immunoSEQ multiplex PCR. The table shows roughly 100,000 clones, with around 89% occurring only once. The sample was peripheral blood. Receptors originate from a woman of 80 years or more with acute or convalescent COVID-19.

This clone was found once. The rearrangement uses TRBV5-1 and TRBJ2-7; 7 nucleotides agree with TRBD2. The CDR3 extends over 14 amino acids. CDR1 and CDR2 from the germline V gene are SGHRS and YFSETQ. The V gene end was trimmed by 0 bases and the J gene end by 3 bases; junction bases not matched to a gene: 3. The CDR3 is CASSLGRGYYEQYF. CDR3 nucleotide sequence: TGCGCCAGCAGCTTGGGGCGGGGGTACTACGAGCAGTACTTC.

The chain recombines TRBV5-1 with TRBJ1-3; D not resolved. Germline V gives CDR1 SGHRS, CDR2 YFSETQ. Trimming took 4 bases from V and 0 from J, leaving 14 bases between them. This CDR3 region has 16 residues. The CDR3 protein is CASSPRLTSSGNTIYF. The CDR3 coding sequence is TGCGCCAGCAGCCCTAGATTGACGAGCTCTGGAAACACCATATATTTT.

V is TRBV6-5 and J is TRBJ2-7; the D gene is possibly TRBD1 (6 bases). V gave up 7 bases and J gave up 2 bases, with 15 bases separating them. CDR3 length: 14 amino acids. Germline V lookup: CDR1 MNHEY, CDR2 SVGAGI. The CDR3 nucleotides are TGTGCCAGCACCCTGGGGGCAGGGGCCTACGAGCAGTACTTC. Residues: CASTLGAGAYEQYF.

This chain connects TRBV5-6 to TRBJ1-6, with D possibly being TRBD1 (5 bases). Germline V gene sequence: CDR1 SGHDT, CDR2 YYEEEE. Between the trimmed V and J ends, which lost 4 bases and 9 bases, there was a span of 23 bases. This CDR3 spans 17 amino acids. The DNA for the CDR3 is TGTGCCAGCAGCCGAAAGCCCCGGGCAGGGTTGCGTTCACCCCTCCACTTT. Protein: CASSRKPRAGLRSPLHF.

The CDR3 spells CASSRGQRSSYEQYF. The DNA of the CDR3 is TGTGCCAGCAGCCGAGGACAGAGGAGCTCCTACGAGCAGTACTTC. The chain uses TRBV2 and TRBJ2-7, with D tentatively TRBD1 (6 bases). Germline-derived CDR1 and CDR2 are SNHLY and FYNNEI. CDR3 length equals 15 residues. Trimming took off 6 bases at V and 0 bases at J, with 15 bases between the two ends. Filled out from reference TRBV2 and TRBJ2-7, the complete variable domain reads EPEVTQTPSHQVTQMGQEVILRCVPISNHLYFYWYRQILGQKVEFLVSFYNNEISEKSEIFDDQFSVERPDGSNFTLKIRSTKLEDSAMYFCASSRGQRSSYEQYFGPGTRLTVT.

The chain uses TRBV4-1 and TRBJ2-4, with D possibly TRBD1 on 6 matching bases. CDR1 MGHRA and CDR2 YSYEKL come from the germline V gene. The CDR3 totals 17 residues. V lost 2 bases and J lost 0, with 14 bases in between. The CDR3 DNA follows: TGCGCCAGCAGCCAAAAGGACAGAACCCTAGCCAAAAACATTCAGTACTTC. Translating gives CASSQKDRTLAKNIQYF.

V gene TRBV18 combines with J gene TRBJ1-1; no definite D call. Trimming removed 2 bases from V and 5 bases from J, with 9 bases in between. This CDR3 region has 13 residues. Germline CDR1 reads KGHSH; CDR2 reads LQKENI. For the CDR3, the DNA is TGTGCCAGCTCACCAAATTCGCGGACTGAAGCTTTCTTT. It translates to CASSPNSRTEAFF.

V gene TRBV9 combines with J gene TRBJ1-2; TRBD1 matches 7 bases. Losses at the gene ends were 3 bases for V and 8 bases for J; bases not matched to a gene: 13. The CDR3 extends over 15 amino acids. Per germline, CDR1 SGDLS and CDR2 YYNGEE. CDR3 sequence: CASSGPQGVLWGYTF. The CDR3 nucleotides read TGTGCCAGCAGCGGCCCTCAGGGGGTCCTCTGGGGCTACACCTTC.

In nucleotides, the CDR3 is TGTGCCACACGTAAGACGGGGAGGGATACGCAGTATTTT. As protein: CATRKTGRDTQYF. V is TRBV24-1 and J is TRBJ2-3; possibly TRBD2 for D (6 bases). The V end was cut by 10 bases, the J end by 6 bases, with 16 bases between. Germline V gives CDR1 KGHDR, CDR2 SFDVKD. There are 13 residues in the CDR3.

This clone was seen more than once but under ten times. This chain links TRBV27 with TRBJ2-3; 8 nucleotides agree with TRBD2. There are 16 residues in the CDR3. Germline CDR1 is MNHEY and CDR2 is SMNVEV (reference sequence). Losses at the gene ends were 5 bases for V and 4 bases for J; bases not matched to a gene: 11. The CDR3 region is CASSPGLARVPDTQYF. CDR3 coding DNA: TGTGCCAGCAGTCCCGGACTAGCTCGGGTACCAGATACGCAGTATTTT.

This CDR3 reads CASSLAQLAGNTGELFF. Written as DNA, the CDR3 is TGCGCCAGCAGCTTGGCCCAACTAGCGGGGAACACCGGGGAGCTGTTTTTT. The chain couples TRBV5-1 to TRBJ2-2; 9 bases agree with TRBD2. Germline V CDR1 and CDR2: SGHRS, YFSETQ. V was pared by 0 bases and J by 1 base, with 4 bases of the junction left unmatched. The CDR3 has 17 residues.

The rearrangement links TRBV6-5 to TRBJ2-3; no firm D call. This CDR3 comprises 15 residues. V was clipped by 0 bases and J by 2 bases, with 9 bases between them. The germline CDR1 and CDR2 sequences are MNHEY and SVGAGI. The CDR3 region is CASSYSNWFTDTQYF. CDR3 nucleotides: TGTGCCAGCAGTTACTCGAACTGGTTCACAGATACGCAGTATTTT.

The chain recombines TRBV19 with TRBJ2-7, with 7 bases lining up with TRBD1. In germline, CDR1 is LNHDA, CDR2 SQIVND (reference sequence). With 7 bases clipped from V and 6 bases from J, the junction kept 12 bases outside the gene matches. The CDR3 loop spans 14 amino acids. CDR3: CASNRGIWEVEQYF. Written as DNA, the CDR3 is TGTGCCAGTAACAGGGGTATATGGGAAGTCGAGCAGTACTTC.

This chain joins TRBV24-1 and TRBJ1-2, with TRBD1 matching over 8 bases. The germline V gene encodes CDR1 KGHDR and CDR2 SFDVKD. The CDR3 extends over 15 amino acids. The junction had 9 bases not matched to a gene; V was cut back by 5 bases and J by 5 bases. The CDR3 coding sequence is TGTGCCACCAGTGCCCGAGGACAGGGTTTTTATGGCTACACCTTC. Amino acids: CATSARGQGFYGYTF.

The rearrangement links TRBV5-5 to TRBJ2-4; D is possibly TRBD1 (6 bases). Trimming stripped 0 bases from V and 0 bases from J, with 16 bases between. From germline, CDR1 is SGHKS and CDR2 YYEKEE (reference sequence). The CDR3 extends over 18 amino acids. CDR3 nucleotides: TGTGCCAGCAGCTTGGGGCATCAGGGACAACTAGCCAAAAACATTCAGTACTTC. This gives the protein CASSLGHQGQLAKNIQYF.

V and J are TRBV10-3 and TRBJ1-2; TRBD1 aligns across 8 bases. Germline V gene sequence: CDR1 ENHRY, CDR2 SYGVKD. V shed 7 bases and J 7 bases; nucleotides not matched to a gene: 11. CDR3 length: 14 residues. The CDR3 region is CAITATGEAGGYTF. In nucleotides, the CDR3 is TGTGCCATCACTGCGACAGGGGAAGCGGGTGGCTACACCTTC.

The V and J genes are TRBV10-1 and TRBJ2-5; a weak D match, TRBD1 (5 bases). Trimming took 0 bases from V and 1 from J, leaving 12 bases between them. Germline CDR1 reads WNHNN; CDR2 reads SYGVQD (reference sequence). This CDR3 comprises 16 residues. The CDR3 sequence is CASSESWGLGQETQYF. In nucleotides, the CDR3 is TGCGCCAGCAGTGAGTCTTGGGGCCTTGGCCAAGAGACCCAGTACTTC.

The rearrangement uses TRBV6-5 and TRBJ2-1; no firm D call. The germline V gene has CDR1 MNHEY and CDR2 SVGAGI. The CDR3 length is 16 residues. V dropped 2 bases and J dropped 0 bases, with 11 bases sitting between them. The CDR3 loop is CASSYARSSSYNEQFF. In DNA, the CDR3 is TGTGCCAGCAGTTACGCACGGTCGAGCTCCTACAATGAGCAGTTCTTC.

J is TRBJ1-6 and V is TRBV5-5; D is possibly TRBD1 (5 bases). Trimming took 0 bases from V and 6 from J, leaving 13 bases between them. CDR1 and CDR2 from the germline V gene are SGHKS and YYEKEE (reference sequence). This CDR3 region has 16 residues. DNA for the CDR3: TGTGCCAGCAGCTTGGGTCCCGGGACTGGTAATTCACCCCTCCACTTT. Its protein product is CASSLGPGTGNSPLHF.

The gene calls are TRBV6-5 and TRBJ2-3; D is ambiguous. The germline V and J ends were trimmed by 4 bases and 2 bases, with 10 bases remaining between them. The germline V gene encodes CDR1 MNHEY and CDR2 SVGAGI. The CDR3 length is 14 residues. The CDR3 reads CASSSESYTDTQYF. The CDR3 nucleotides read TGTGCCAGCAGTTCTGAGTCCTACACAGATACGCAGTATTTT.

The chain uses TRBV11-2 and TRBJ2-7; a possible D gene is TRBD2 (6 bases). The germline V gene has CDR1 SGHAT and CDR2 FQNNGV. The CDR3 is 15 amino acids. Trimming left V 1 base short and J 0 bases short, with 10 bases between. CDR3 protein: CASSLGHGSSYEQYF. The DNA for the CDR3 is TGTGCCAGCAGCTTAGGTCACGGGAGCTCCTACGAGCAGTACTTC.

This chain connects TRBV5-8 to TRBJ2-5, with D hard to call. Germline V gene data show CDR1 as SGHTS and CDR2 as YDEGEE. This CDR3 contains 15 residues. V lost 0 bases and J 3 bases, leaving 12 bases between the germline ends. CDR3: CASSLARSSKETQYF. The CDR3 bases are TGTGCCAGCAGCTTGGCCAGGTCATCCAAAGAGACCCAGTACTTC.

V usage is TRBV3-1 (or the pseudogene TRBV3-2) and J usage is TRBJ1-2; perhaps TRBD1 as D (6 bases). Germline V CDR1 and CDR2: LGHDT, YNNKEL (reference sequence). The CDR3 spans 15 residues. Trimming took 4 bases from V and 7 from J, leaving 19 bases between them. CDR3 DNA sequence: TGTGCCAGCAGCCCAGACCAGGGGTTTACCGGTGGCTACACCTTC. Encoded protein: CASSPDQGFTGGYTF.

The CDR3 bases are TGTGCCAGCAGCCAACAGGTGAACACTGAAGCTTTCTTT. Its translation: CASSQQVNTEAFF. The V and J genes are TRBV7-2 and TRBJ1-1; D might be TRBD1 (5 bases). Trimming pared 5 bases from V and 0 bases from J, leaving 7 bases between. The length of the CDR3 is 13 residues. Germline CDR1 SGHTA, CDR2 FQGNSA.